One T cell receptor beta chain is described in this entry. In germline, CDR1 is SGHDT, CDR2 YYEEEE. This CDR3 is 14 amino acids long. V lost 0 bases, J lost 4 bases, and 10 bases lay in between. RNA extraction and reverse transcription yielded cDNA as sequencing template. TCRdb's copy holds only in-frame clones and misses some; the assay was immunoSEQ multiplex PCR. The sample lists around 150,000 clones; around three fifths were seen once. The data are from a study of CD8+ T cells in alopecia areata. Across the study: Tofacitinib lasted 6 to 18 months, then 6 months off drug.

Treatment in this sample: oral pan-JAK inhibitor, 5-10 mg twice daily. Investigators sorted PBMCs to obtain both CD4+ and CD8+ T cells. The clonotype was recovered from a human donor with alopecia areata. The rearrangement joins TRBV5-6 to TRBJ1-2, with D hard to call. The starting material was CD4+ T cells sorted from blood, obtained at week 4, from a patient treated with tofacitinib. The CDR3 region is CASSLARQIYGYTF. The DNA for the CDR3 is TGTGCCAGCAGCTTGGCTCGGCAGATCTATGGCTACACCTTC. Using reference TRBV5-6 and TRBJ1-2 for the parts outside the CDR3, the full variable domain is DAGVTQSPTHLIKTRGQQVTLRCSPKSGHDTVSWYQQALGQGPQFIFQYYEEEERQRGNFPDRFSGHQFPNYSSELNVNALLLGDSALYLCASSLARQIYGYTFGSGTRLTVV.